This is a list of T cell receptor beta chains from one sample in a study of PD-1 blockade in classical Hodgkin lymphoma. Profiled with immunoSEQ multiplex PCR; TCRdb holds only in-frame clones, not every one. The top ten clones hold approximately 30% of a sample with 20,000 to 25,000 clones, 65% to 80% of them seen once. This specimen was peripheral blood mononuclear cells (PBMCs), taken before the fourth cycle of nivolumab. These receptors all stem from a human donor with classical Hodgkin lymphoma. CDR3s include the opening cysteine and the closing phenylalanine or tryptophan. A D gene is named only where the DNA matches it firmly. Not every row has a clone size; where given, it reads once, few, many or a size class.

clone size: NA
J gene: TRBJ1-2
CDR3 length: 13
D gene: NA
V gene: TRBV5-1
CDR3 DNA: TGCGCCAGCAGTCTAGGCCCCAACTATGGCTACACCTTC
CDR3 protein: CASSLGPNYGYTF

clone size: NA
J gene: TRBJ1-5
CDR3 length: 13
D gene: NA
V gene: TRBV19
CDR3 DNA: TGTGCCAGTAGTATAGTGGGTTTTCAGCCCCAGCATTTT
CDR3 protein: CASSIVGFQPQHF

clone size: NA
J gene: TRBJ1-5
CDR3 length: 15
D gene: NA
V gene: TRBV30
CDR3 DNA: TGTGCCTGGAGTTTTAGGACCCAGGTCAATCAGCCCCAGCATTTT
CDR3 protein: CAWSFRTQVNQPQHF

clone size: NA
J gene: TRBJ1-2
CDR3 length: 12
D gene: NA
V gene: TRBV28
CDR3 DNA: TGTGCCAGCAGTTTATCGTCCTATGGCTACACCTTC
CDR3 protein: CASSLSSYGYTF

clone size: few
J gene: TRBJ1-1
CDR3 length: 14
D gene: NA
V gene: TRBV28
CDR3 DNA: TGTGCCAGCACTTTCGGGGACATGAACACTGAAGCTTTCTTT
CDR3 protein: CASTFGDMNTEAFF

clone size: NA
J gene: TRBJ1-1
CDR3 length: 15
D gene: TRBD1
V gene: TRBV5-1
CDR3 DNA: TGCGCCAGCAGCCAGGGGGGACAGGGAGTCACTGAAGCTTTCTTT
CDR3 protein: CASSQGGQGVTEAFF

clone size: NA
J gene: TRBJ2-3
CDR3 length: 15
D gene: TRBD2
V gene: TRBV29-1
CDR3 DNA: TGCAGCGTCATTTCAGCGGCGGGAGTCACAGATACGCAGTATTTT
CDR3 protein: CSVISAAGVTDTQYF

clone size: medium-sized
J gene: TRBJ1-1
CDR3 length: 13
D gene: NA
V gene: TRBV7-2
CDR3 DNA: TGTGCCAGCAGCCCTGGGGGCATCTCTGAAGCTTTCTTT
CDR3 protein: CASSPGGISEAFF

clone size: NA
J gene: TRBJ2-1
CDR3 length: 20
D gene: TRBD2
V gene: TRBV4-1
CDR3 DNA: TGCGCCAGCAGCCTGCTGGGGACTAGCGGAGGCAGCGGGACCTACAATGAGCAGTTCTTC
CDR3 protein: CASSLLGTSGGSGTYNEQFF

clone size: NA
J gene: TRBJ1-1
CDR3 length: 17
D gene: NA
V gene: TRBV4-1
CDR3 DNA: TGCGCCAGCAGCCAAGTTGGTGGCGCTAAGGACGGATTCGGCGCTTTCTTT
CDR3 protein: CASSQVGGAKDGFGAFF

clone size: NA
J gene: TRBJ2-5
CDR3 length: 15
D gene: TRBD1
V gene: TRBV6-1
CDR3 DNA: TGTGCCAGCAGTTCTAGTCGGGGACAGCAAGAGACCCAGTACTTC
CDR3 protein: CASSSSRGQQETQYF

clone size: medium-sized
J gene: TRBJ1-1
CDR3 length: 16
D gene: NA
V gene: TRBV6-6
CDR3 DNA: TGTGCCAGCACCCCTATGTATGACTTAGCGAACACTGAAGCTTTCTTT
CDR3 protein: CASTPMYDLANTEAFF

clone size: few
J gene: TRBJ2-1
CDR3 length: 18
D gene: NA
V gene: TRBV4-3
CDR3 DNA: TGCGCCAGCAGCCAAGACCGGACCATGGGGCTACGGGGAAGAGAGCAGTTCTTC
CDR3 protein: CASSQDRTMGLRGREQFF

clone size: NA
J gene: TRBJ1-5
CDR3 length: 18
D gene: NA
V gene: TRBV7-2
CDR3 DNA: TGTGCCAGCAGCTTAGGAGGGCAGCTTAGAGACAGCAATCAGCCCCAGCATTTT
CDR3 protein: CASSLGGQLRDSNQPQHF

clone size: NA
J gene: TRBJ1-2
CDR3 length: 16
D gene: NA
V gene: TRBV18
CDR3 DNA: TGTGCCAGCTCACCTAACGGACCCTCCACTAACTATGGCTACACCTTC
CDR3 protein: CASSPNGPSTNYGYTF

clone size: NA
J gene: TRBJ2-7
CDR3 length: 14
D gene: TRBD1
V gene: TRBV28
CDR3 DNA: TGTGCCGTAAATGACAGGGAGTTAGTCTACGAGCAGTACTTC
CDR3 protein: CAVNDRELVYEQYF

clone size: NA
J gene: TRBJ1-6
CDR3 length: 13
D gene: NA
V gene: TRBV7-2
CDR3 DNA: TGTGCCAGCAGCCCCCCCGGGATTTCACCCCTCCACTTT
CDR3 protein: CASSPPGISPLHF

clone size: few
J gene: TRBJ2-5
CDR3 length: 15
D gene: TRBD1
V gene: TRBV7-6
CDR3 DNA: TGTGCCAGCAGCTCCCTCGGGGCGAGGGGGCAGACCCAGTACTTC
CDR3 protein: CASSSLGARGQTQYF

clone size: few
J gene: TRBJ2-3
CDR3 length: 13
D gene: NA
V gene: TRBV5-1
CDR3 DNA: TGCGCCAGCAGACGTGGGGCTACAGATACGCAGTATTTT
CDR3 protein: CASRRGATDTQYF

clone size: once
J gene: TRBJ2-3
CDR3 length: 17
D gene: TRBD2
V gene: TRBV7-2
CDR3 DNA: TGTGCCAGCAGCTTTCTAGCGGGGGGGGGCCGGGCAGATACGCAGTATTTT
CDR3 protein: CASSFLAGGGRADTQYF

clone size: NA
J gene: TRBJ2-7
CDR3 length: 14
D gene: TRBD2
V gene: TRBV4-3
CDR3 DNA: TGCGCCAGCAGCCGATCTAGCGGCTCCTACGAGCAGTACTTC
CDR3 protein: CASSRSSGSYEQYF

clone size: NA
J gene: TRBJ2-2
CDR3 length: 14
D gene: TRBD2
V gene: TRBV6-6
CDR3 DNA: TGTGCCAGCAGTTACTCGCGGGGGACCGGGGAGCTGTTTTTT
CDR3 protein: CASSYSRGTGELFF

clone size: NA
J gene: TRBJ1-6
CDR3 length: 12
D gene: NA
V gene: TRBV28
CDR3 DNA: TGTGCCAGCATAGGGATGTGGTCACCCCTCCACTTT
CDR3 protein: CASIGMWSPLHF

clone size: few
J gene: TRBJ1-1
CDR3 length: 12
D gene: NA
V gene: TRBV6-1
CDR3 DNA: TGTGCCAGCAGCGTCAGGAACACTGAAGCTTTCTTT
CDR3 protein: CASSVRNTEAFF

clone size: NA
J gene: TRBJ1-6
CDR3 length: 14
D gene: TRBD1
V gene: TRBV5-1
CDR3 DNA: TGCGCCAGCAGTCCTACAGGGGGGAATTCACCCCTCCACTTT
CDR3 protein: CASSPTGGNSPLHF

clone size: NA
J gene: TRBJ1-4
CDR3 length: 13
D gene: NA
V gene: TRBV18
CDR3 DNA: TGTGCCAGCTCACCATCGGTCGATGAAAAACTGTTTTTT
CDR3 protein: CASSPSVDEKLFF

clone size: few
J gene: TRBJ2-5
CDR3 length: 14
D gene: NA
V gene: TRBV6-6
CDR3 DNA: TGTGCCAGCAGTTACGGGGTCGAGGGGGAGACCCAGTACTTC
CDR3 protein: CASSYGVEGETQYF

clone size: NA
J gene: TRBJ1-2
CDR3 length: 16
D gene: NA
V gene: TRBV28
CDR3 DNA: TGTGCCAGCAGACCTCAGACAGGCGACCGATCCCATGGCTACACCTTC
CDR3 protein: CASRPQTGDRSHGYTF

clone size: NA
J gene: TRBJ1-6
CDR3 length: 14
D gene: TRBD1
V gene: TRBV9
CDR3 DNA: TGTGCCAGCAGCGTGGGGGACAGATATTCACCCCTCCACTTT
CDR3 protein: CASSVGDRYSPLHF

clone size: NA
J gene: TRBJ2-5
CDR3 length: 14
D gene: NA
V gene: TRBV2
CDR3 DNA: TGTGCCAGCAGTGATCAGGGGTCCGGCGCGACCCAGTACTTC
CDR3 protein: CASSDQGSGATQYF

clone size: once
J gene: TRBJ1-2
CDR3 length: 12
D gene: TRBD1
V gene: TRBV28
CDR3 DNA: TGTGCCAGCAGTGACAGGGGAAATGGCTACACCTTC
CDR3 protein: CASSDRGNGYTF

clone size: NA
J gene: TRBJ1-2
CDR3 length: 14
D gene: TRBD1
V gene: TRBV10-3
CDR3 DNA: TGTGCCATACGATGGGACAGCTTCCTCTATGGCTACACCTTC
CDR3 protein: CAIRWDSFLYGYTF

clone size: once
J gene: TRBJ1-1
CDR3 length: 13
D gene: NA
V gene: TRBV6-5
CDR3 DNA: TGTGCCAGCAGTTACAGTTTTGGGACTGAAGCTTTCTTT
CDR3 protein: CASSYSFGTEAFF

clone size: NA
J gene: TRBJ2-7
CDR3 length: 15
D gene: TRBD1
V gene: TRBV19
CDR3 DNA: TGTGCCAGTAGTATAACAGACAGGGGAGGATACGAGCAGTACTTC
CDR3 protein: CASSITDRGGYEQYF

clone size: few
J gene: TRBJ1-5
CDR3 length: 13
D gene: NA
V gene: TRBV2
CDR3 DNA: TGTGCCAGCAGTGAAGAAGGGATTCAGCCCCAGCATTTT
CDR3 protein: CASSEEGIQPQHF